The T cell receptor (beta chain) under discussion was sequenced for a study of blood T cell repertoires in COVID-19. Study at large: Acute-phase and convalescent COVID-19 samples originated in the United States, Italy and Spain. T cells, B-cell-depleted T cells, or PBMCs supplied cDNA or gDNA.

In germline, CDR1 is GTSNPN, CDR2 SVGIG (reference sequence). V was pared by 0 bases and J by 6 bases, with 8 bases between. The CDR3 is made up of 13 amino acids. In the original analysis: Cell counts per sample came from amplifying reference gene primers. Profiling relied on immunoSEQ multiplex PCR, and the TCRdb table lists in-frame clones only, not all of them. Clonal size and the V and J genes are those of that table, whereas D and trimming came from the DNA. The sample carries 390,000 or so clones, 86% recorded once. V usage is TRBV30 and J usage is TRBJ2-2; no firm D call. The TCR was taken from a woman in her 30s with active or convalescent COVID-19. Input material: peripheral blood. CDR3 loop: CAWSVSRSGELFF. The CDR3 DNA sequence: TGTGCCTGGAGTGTATCACGGTCCGGGGAGCTGTTTTTT.